The entry that follows covers one T cell receptor (beta chain) sequence. The data stem from a study of blood T cell repertoires in COVID-19. Study as a whole: Some COVID-19 samples were acute and others convalescent; all came from the United States, Italy and Spain. Sources were T cells, B-cell-depleted T cells, or PBMCs; the material itself was cDNA or gDNA.

V was cut by 0 bases and J by 0 bases, with 9 bases left in between. The germline gives CDR1 LNHNV, CDR2 YYDKDF (reference sequence). The CDR3 length is 17 residues. Per the original methods: Amplifying reference gene primers gave estimates of nucleated cell counts. Assay: immunoSEQ multiplex PCR; the TCRdb copy retains only in-frame clones and omits some. That table gives V, J and clone size, and the DNA gave D and trimming. The table shows about 190,000 clones, with 75% to 90% occurring only once. Sequencing was carried out using peripheral blood. The TCR comes from a woman aged 40 to 49 with acute or convalescent COVID-19. The V gene is TRBV15, the J gene TRBJ1-6, with D unclear. The CDR3 protein is CATSREGRSSYNSPLHF. Written as DNA, the CDR3 is TGTGCCACCAGCAGAGAGGGTAGGAGCTCCTATAATTCACCCCTCCACTTT.